This T cell receptor (beta chain) was sequenced during a study of blood T cells in healthy people across ages. Sample-barcoded 5' priming and a J-beta primer mix drove a second PCR of roughly 7 to 11 cycles. Each cDNA molecule received a tag from a template-switch adaptor that had 12 random nucleotides. Via MiXCR, TCRdb re-called the 5' RACE reads, giving one row per CDR3 protein. The data show roughly 650,000 distinct CDR3 sequences, with less than 40% seen just once and 15% held by the top ten. Trimming pared 2 bases from V and 5 bases from J, leaving 13 bases between. The CDR3 is 15 residues long. Germline loops: CDR1 SGHVS, CDR2 FNYEAQ. Per sample, extraction of total RNA gave at least 5 micrograms in every case.

This chain uses TRBV7-6 with TRBJ2-1; D is perhaps TRBD1 (5 bases). Material for sequencing was blood. The clonotype was recovered from a woman aged 80 or older in good health. The CDR3 loop reads CASSLSTGSNNEQFF. Here the CDR3 DNA reads TGTGCCAGCAGCTTAAGTACAGGAAGCAACAATGAGCAGTTCTTC.